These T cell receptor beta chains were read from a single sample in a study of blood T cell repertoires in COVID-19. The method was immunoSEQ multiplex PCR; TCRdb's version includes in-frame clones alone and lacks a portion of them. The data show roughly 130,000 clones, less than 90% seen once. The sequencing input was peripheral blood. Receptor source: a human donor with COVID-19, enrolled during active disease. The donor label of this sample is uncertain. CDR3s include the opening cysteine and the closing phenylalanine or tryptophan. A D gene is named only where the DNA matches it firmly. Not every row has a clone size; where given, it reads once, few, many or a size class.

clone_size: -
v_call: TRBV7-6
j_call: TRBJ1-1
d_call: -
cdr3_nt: TGTGCCAGCAGCTTACAGGATATAGCTTTCTTT
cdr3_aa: CASSLQDIAFF

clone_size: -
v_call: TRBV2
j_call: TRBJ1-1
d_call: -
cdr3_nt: TGTGCCGGGAGGACCCTGAACACTGAAGCTTTCTTT
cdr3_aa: CAGRTLNTEAFF

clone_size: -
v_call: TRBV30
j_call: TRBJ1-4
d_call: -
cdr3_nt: TGTGCCTGGAGGTTGGCTGGGGGCGCCGAAAAACTGTTTTTT
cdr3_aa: CAWRLAGGAEKLFF

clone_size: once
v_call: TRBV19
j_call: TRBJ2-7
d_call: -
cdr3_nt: TGTGCCAGTAGTATTCGCCCTTTTGGGCCCTACGAGCAGTACTTC
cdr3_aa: CASSIRPFGPYEQYF

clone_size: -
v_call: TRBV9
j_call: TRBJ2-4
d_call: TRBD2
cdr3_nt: TGTGCCAGCAGCGTAGCTGGCGGGCTTCGGGGGGACATTCAGTACTTC
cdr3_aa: CASSVAGGLRGDIQYF

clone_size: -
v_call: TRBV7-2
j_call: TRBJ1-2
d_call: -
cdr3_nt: TGTGCCAGCAGCTTAGGGACAACTAACTATGGCTACACCTTC
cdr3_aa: CASSLGTTNYGYTF

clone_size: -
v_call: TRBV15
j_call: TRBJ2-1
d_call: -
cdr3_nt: TGTGCCACCAGCAGGACTCCTCAGGGGGAGCAGTTCTTC
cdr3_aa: CATSRTPQGEQFF

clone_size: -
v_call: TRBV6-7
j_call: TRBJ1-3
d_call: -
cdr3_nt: TGTGCCAGCAGTTACAACCCGGGACACCGGTACCGGCTTCATGGAAACACCATATATTTT
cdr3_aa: CASSYNPGHRYRLHGNTIYF

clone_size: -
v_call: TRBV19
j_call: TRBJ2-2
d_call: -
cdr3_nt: TGTGCCAGTAGTCGACTAGACACCGGGGAGCTGTTTTTT
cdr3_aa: CASSRLDTGELFF

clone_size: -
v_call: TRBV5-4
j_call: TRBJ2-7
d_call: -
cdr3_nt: TGTGCCAGCAGCGCCATCGACAGGTTCGGCTACGAGCAGTACTTC
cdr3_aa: CASSAIDRFGYEQYF

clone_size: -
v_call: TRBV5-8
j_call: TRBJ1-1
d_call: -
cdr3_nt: TGTGCCAGCAGCCCTCCCGTGGGGCACACTGAAGCTTTCTTT
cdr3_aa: CASSPPVGHTEAFF

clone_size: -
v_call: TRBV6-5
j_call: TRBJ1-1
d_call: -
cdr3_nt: TGTGCCAGCAGTTACGGCAGGAACACTGAAGCTTTCTTT
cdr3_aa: CASSYGRNTEAFF

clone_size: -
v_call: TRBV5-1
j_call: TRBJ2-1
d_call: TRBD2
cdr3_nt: TGCGCCAGCAGCGCGGGACTAGCGGGGGGCCCTAAGTTCTTC
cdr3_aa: CASSAGLAGGPKFF

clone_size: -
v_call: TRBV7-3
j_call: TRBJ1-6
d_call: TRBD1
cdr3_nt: TGTGCCAGCAGCTTAACTGGGACAGGGGACTCACCCCTCCACTTT
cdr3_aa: CASSLTGTGDSPLHF

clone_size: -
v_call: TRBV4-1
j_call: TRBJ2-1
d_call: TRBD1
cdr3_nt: TGCGCCAGCAGCCAAGATCGTCAGACAGGGTCATACAATGAGCAGTTCTTC
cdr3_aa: CASSQDRQTGSYNEQFF

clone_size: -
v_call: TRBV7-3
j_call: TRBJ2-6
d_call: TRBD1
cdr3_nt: TGTGCCAGCAGCCCAGGGACAGGGCTTACGCGTGGGGCCAACGTCCTGACTTTC
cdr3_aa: CASSPGTGLTRGANVLTF

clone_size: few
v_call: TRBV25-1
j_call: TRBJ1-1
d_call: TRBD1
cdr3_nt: TGTGCCAGCAGGTCACTGACGGGACAGGGAACTGAAGCTTTCTTT
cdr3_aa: CASRSLTGQGTEAFF

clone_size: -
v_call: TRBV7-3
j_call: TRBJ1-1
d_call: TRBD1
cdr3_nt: TGTGCCAGCAGCATTACGGGACAGTCCACTGAAGCTTTCTTT
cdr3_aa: CASSITGQSTEAFF

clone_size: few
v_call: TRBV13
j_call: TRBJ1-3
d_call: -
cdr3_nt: TGTGCCAGCAGCTTTCCGACTGCCGAGGACACCATATATTTT
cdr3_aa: CASSFPTAEDTIYF

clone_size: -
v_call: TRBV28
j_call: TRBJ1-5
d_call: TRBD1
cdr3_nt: TGTGCCAGCGAGGACAGGGTCGGCCAGCCCCAGCATTTT
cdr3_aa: CASEDRVGQPQHF

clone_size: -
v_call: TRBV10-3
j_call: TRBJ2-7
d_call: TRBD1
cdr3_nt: TGTGCCATTCAGGGGGCAGGGGACGAGCAGTACTTC
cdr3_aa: CAIQGAGDEQYF

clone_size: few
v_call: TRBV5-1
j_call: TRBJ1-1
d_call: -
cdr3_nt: TGCGCCAGCAGCTTCACAGAGAGCACTGAAGCTTTCTTT
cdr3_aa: CASSFTESTEAFF

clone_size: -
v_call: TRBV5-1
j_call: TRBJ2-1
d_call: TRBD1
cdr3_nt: TGCGCCAGCAGCTTGGGACAGGGGGTCCATGAGCAGTTCTTC
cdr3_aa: CASSLGQGVHEQFF

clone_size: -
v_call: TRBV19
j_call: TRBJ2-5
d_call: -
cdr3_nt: TGTGCCAGTAGTATACGGCCGGGCAGGGAAGAGACCCAGTACTTC
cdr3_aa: CASSIRPGREETQYF

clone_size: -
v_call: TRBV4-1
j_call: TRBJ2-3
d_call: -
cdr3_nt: TGCGCCAGCAGCCAAGACTTTTTTCTCGATACGCAGTATTTT
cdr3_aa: CASSQDFFLDTQYF

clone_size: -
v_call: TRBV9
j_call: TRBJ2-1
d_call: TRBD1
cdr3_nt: TGTGCCAGCAGCGTATCCGGGACAGTGACCTACAATGAGCAGTTCTTC
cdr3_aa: CASSVSGTVTYNEQFF

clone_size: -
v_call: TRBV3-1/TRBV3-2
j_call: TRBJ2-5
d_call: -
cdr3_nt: TGTGCCAGCAGCCAATCTCGGACAGAAGAGACCCAGTACTTC
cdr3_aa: CASSQSRTEETQYF

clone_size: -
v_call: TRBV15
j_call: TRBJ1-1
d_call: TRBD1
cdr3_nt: TGTGCCACCAGCAGACCAGGGGGTTTGGACACTGAAGCTTTCTTT
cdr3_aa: CATSRPGGLDTEAFF

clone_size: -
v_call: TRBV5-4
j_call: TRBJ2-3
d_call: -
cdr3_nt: TGTGCCAGCAGCCCGCCCGCATCGGCAGATACGCAGTATTTT
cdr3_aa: CASSPPASADTQYF

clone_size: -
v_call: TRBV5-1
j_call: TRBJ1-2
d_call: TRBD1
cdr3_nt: TGCGCCAGCAGCTCACCTTTGGGGGGACAGGCCTCTTATGGCTACACCTTC
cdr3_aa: CASSSPLGGQASYGYTF

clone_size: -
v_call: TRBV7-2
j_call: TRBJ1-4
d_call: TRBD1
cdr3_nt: TGTGCCAGCAGCTTAGACAGGGGGCGCGAAAAACTGTTTTTT
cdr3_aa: CASSLDRGREKLFF

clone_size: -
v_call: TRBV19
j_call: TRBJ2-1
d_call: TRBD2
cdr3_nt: TGTGCCAGTAGTATAGATCAGGGACTAGCGGAAAGCTCCTACAATGAGCAGTTCTTC
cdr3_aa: CASSIDQGLAESSYNEQFF

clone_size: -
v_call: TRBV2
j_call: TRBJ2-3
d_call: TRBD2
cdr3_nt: TGTGCCAGCAGTGACCTAGCGGGACCTAGCACAGATACGCAGTATTTT
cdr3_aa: CASSDLAGPSTDTQYF

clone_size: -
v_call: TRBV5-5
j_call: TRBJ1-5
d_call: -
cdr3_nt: TGTGCCAGCAGCCGGGGGACCCTGACGGGCAATCAGCCCCAGCATTTT
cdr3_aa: CASSRGTLTGNQPQHF

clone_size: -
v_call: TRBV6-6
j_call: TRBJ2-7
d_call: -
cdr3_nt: TGTGCCAGCAGCTCACAGTCCTACGAGCAGTACTTC
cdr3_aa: CASSSQSYEQYF

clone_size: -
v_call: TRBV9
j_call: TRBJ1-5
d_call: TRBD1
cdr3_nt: TGTGCCAGCAGCGTGGGACAGCATAGCAATCAGCCCCAGCATTTT
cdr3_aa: CASSVGQHSNQPQHF

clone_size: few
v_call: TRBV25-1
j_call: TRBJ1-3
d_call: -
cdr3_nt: TGTGCCAGCAGGACAGCTTCTGGAAACACCATATATTTT
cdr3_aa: CASRTASGNTIYF

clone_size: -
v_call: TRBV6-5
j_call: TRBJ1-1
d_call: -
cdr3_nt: TGTGCCAGCAGTCAGACAGTGAACACTGAAGCTTTCTTT
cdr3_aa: CASSQTVNTEAFF

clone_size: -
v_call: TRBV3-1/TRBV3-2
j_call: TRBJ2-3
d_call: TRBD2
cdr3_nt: TGTGCCAGCAGCCAAGTCCACCCAGCGGGACTAGCGGGGTCCGCAGATACGCAGTATTTT
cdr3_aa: CASSQVHPAGLAGSADTQYF

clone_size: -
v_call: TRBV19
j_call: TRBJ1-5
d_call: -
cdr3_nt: TGTGCCAGTAAGCCAGGGGCGGGCAATCAGCCCCAGCATTTT
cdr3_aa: CASKPGAGNQPQHF

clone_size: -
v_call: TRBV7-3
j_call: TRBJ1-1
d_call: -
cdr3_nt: TGTGCCAGCAGCTTAACGGGCCCTGACAGTGAAGCTTTCTTT
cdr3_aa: CASSLTGPDSEAFF

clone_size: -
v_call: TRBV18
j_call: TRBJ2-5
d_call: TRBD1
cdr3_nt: TGTGCCAGCTCACCACAGGGACAGGAGGAGACCCAGTACTTC
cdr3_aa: CASSPQGQEETQYF

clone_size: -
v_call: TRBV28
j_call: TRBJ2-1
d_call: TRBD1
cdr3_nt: TGTGCCAGCACCCTTTGGGGGGACAGGGGCAATGAGCAGTTCTTC
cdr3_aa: CASTLWGDRGNEQFF

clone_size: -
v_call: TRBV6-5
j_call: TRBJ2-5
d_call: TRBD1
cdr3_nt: TGTGCCAGCAGTTACTCGGGACAGGATGGGACCCAGTACTTC
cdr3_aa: CASSYSGQDGTQYF

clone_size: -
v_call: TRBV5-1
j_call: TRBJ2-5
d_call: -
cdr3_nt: TGCGCCAGCAGCTTCGCCCCAGGGGGGACAGAGACCCAGTACTTC
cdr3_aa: CASSFAPGGTETQYF

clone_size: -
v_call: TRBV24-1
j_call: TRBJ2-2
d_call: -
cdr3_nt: TGTGCCACCGAGGGGCAGGGGCCCGGGGAGCTGTTTTTT
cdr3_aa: CATEGQGPGELFF